This TCR beta chain is from a study of blood T cell repertoires in COVID-19. During active infection, Seattle patients enrolled and were then monitored through disease. Produced via immunoSEQ multiplex PCR; TCRdb's table is partial and in-frame only. This table holds approximately 350,000 clones, about nine tenths found once. CDR1 and CDR2 from the germline V gene are SNHLY and FYNNEI. The J segment lost 9 bases and the V segment lost 7 bases, leaving 5 bases of the junction unmatched. The CDR3 is 13 residues long. The clonotype was recovered from a woman aged 45-65 years with COVID-19, enrolled during active disease. Sequencing was done on a sample of peripheral blood. The chain employs TRBV2 and TRBJ2-1; 11 positions match TRBD2. In DNA form, the CDR3 reads TGTGCCAGCAATCCAGGACTAGCGGGTGAGCAGTTCTTC. Translated, it gives CASNPGLAGEQFF. Together with reference TRBV2 and TRBJ2-1, the CDR3 gives the full variable domain: EPEVTQTPSHQVTQMGQEVILRCVPISNHLYFYWYRQILGQKVEFLVSFYNNEISEKSEIFDDQFSVERPDGSNFTLKIRSTKLEDSAMYFCASNPGLAGEQFFGPGTRLTVL.